This is a list of T cell receptor beta chains from one sample in a study of OX40 agonist ivuxolimab in advanced cancers. Libraries were prepared by immunoSEQ multiplex PCR; TCRdb keeps only in-frame clonotypes and omits some of them. The sample records more than 50,000 clones, 80% to 90% being singletons. This specimen consisted of CD4+ or CD8+ T cells sorted from blood, obtained in a trial of the OX40 agonist ivuxolimab. The receptors derive from an adult with an advanced solid tumor such as melanoma, head and neck, liver or kidney cancer. Both conserved end residues are part of each CDR3. The D gene is left open where the match is weak. Rows give clone size only sometimes, using once, few, many, or a class for an expanded clone.

>once|TRBD2|TRBJ2-5|TRBV4-2
TGTGCCAGCAGCCCAAAGATAGGTGGGCAGCGGGAGGGCCCGGAGACCCAGTACTTC
CASSPKIGGQREGPETQYF
>-|-|TRBJ1-1|TRBV27
TGTGCCAGCAGATTACAGGGAGAGAACACTGAAGCTTTCTTT
CASRLQGENTEAFF
>once|-|TRBJ2-1|TRBV5-1
TGCGCCAGCAGCCTCCGAGAGACAGAGCAGTTCTTC
CASSLRETEQFF
>-|TRBD1|TRBJ2-1|TRBV10-2
TGCGCCAGCAGCCCGACAGGGGGAAGCCTCATCGGGCAGTTCTTC
CASSPTGGSLIGQFF
>-|TRBD2|TRBJ2-7|TRBV28
TGTGCCAGCAGCCGCCCGTCGGGACTAGTGTACGAGCAGTACTTC
CASSRPSGLVYEQYF
>-|TRBD1|TRBJ2-5|TRBV18
TGTGCCAGCTCACGCCAAACGGGACAGGGGTACCAAGAGACCCAGTACTTC
CASSRQTGQGYQETQYF
>-|-|TRBJ2-3|TRBV28
TGTGCCAACAGAGAGGAGACCACGCAGTATTTT
CANREETTQYF
>-|-|TRBJ2-1|TRBV11-3
TGTGCCAGCAGCTTAGGTGGGGTGAGCTCCTACAATGAGCAGTTCTTC
CASSLGGVSSYNEQFF
>-|-|TRBJ1-2|TRBV27
TGTGCCAGCAGCCCTACGGGGGGTAGGGTGAACTATGGCTACACCTTC
CASSPTGGRVNYGYTF
>-|-|TRBJ2-3|TRBV4-1
TGCGCCAGCAGCCTGCAGGGTTACGATACGCAGTATTTT
CASSLQGYDTQYF
>-|-|TRBJ1-1|TRBV4-3
TGCGCCAGCAGCCAAGGGGGTTCTGAAGCTTTCTTT
CASSQGGSEAFF
>-|TRBD2|TRBJ2-3|TRBV27
TGTGCCAGCACCGGCGGGAGAGGCACAGATACGCAGTATTTT
CASTGGRGTDTQYF
>-|-|TRBJ2-5|TRBV6-5
TGTGCCAGCAGTTACTCCCCATACCAAGAGACCCAGTACTTC
CASSYSPYQETQYF
>-|-|TRBJ2-7|TRBV11-3
TGTGCCAGCAGCCGGGACGGCTACGAGCAGTACTTC
CASSRDGYEQYF
>-|-|TRBJ2-2|TRBV4-3
TGCGCCAGCAGCCAAGAGTCCGGGGAGCTGTTTTTT
CASSQESGELFF
>-|TRBD1|TRBJ1-2|TRBV25-1
TGTGCCAGCAGCCTGACAGGGGTCTCCTATGGCTACACCTTC
CASSLTGVSYGYTF
>-|-|TRBJ2-4|TRBV28
TGTGCCAGCAGTCGTGGGACGGACCTAGCCAAAAACATTCAGTACTTC
CASSRGTDLAKNIQYF
>-|-|TRBJ1-4|TRBV5-5
TGTGCCAGCAGCAGCTCGGGGCGTCTAAATGAAAAACTGTTTTTT
CASSSSGRLNEKLFF
>-|-|TRBJ1-4|TRBV25-1
TGTGCCAGCAGTAGGGTTGCAACTAATGAAAAACTGTTTTTT
CASSRVATNEKLFF
>-|-|TRBJ1-2|TRBV4-2
TGTGCCAGCAGTTCCGCCGGCGGGTTCGACTATGGCTACACCTTC
CASSSAGGFDYGYTF
>-|-|TRBJ1-1|TRBV6-4
TGTGCCAGCAGTTCCGTAAGGGGGGGCGGCGCTTTCTTT
CASSSVRGGGAFF
>-|-|TRBJ1-4|TRBV15
TGTGCCACCAGCAACATCTTAGGGGACCTTAATGAAAAACTGTTTTTT
CATSNILGDLNEKLFF
>-|TRBD1|TRBJ1-5|TRBV28
TGTGCCAGCAGCGCCGACAGGGTATGGAATCAGCCCCAGCATTTT
CASSADRVWNQPQHF
>-|TRBD1|TRBJ2-3|TRBV30
TGTGCCTGGGGACAGGGGCTAGCCACAGATACGCAGTATTTT
CAWGQGLATDTQYF
>few|-|TRBJ2-6|TRBV18
TGTGCCAGCTCACCCACAGGGTCTGGGGCCAACGTCCTGACTTTC
CASSPTGSGANVLTF
>once|-|TRBJ2-3|TRBV9
TGTGCCAGCAGCGCGGGACCCAACACAGATACGCAGTATTTT
CASSAGPNTDTQYF
>once|TRBD1|TRBJ1-2|TRBV2
TGTGCCAGCAGTGATCGAAACAGGGGGACTAACTATGGCTACACCTTC
CASSDRNRGTNYGYTF
>-|-|TRBJ1-2|TRBV10-2
TGCGCCAGCAGTGGACAGGTCTATGGCTACACCTTC
CASSGQVYGYTF
>-|-|TRBJ1-1|TRBV28
TGTGCCAGCAGTCCGCCGACAGCGGTGAACACTGAAGCTTTCTTT
CASSPPTAVNTEAFF
>-|-|TRBJ1-4|TRBV28
TGTGCCAGCAGTTTGCCACAGGGCGATGAAAAACTGTTTTTT
CASSLPQGDEKLFF
>few|-|TRBJ1-5|TRBV10-3
TGTGCCATCAGTGAGAGGACAGCTAGCAATCAGCCCCAGCATTTT
CAISERTASNQPQHF